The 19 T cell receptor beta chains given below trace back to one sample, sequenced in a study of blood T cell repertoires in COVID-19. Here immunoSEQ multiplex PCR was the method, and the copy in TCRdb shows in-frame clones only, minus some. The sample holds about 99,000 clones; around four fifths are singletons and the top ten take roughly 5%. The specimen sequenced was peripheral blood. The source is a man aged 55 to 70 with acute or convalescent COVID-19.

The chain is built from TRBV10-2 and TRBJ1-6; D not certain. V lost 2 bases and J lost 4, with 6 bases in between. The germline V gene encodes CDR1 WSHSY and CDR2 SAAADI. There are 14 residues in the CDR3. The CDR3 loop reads CASSETQYNSPLHF. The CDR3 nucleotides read TGCGCCAGCAGTGAGACACAGTATAATTCACCCCTCCACTTT.

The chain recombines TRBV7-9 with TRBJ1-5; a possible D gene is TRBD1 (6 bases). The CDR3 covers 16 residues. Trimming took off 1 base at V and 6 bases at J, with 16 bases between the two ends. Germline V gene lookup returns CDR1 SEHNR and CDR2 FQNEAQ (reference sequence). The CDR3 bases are TGTGCCAGCAGCTTAGAGGGGGGGGACCGCAGTCAGCCCCAGCATTTT. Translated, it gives CASSLEGGDRSQPQHF. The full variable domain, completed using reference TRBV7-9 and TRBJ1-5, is DTGVSQNPRHKITKRGQNVTFRCDPISEHNRLYWYRQTLGQGPEFLTYFQNEAQLEKSRLLSDRFSAERPKGSFSTLEIQRTEQGDSAMYLCASSLEGGDRSQPQHFGDGTRLSIL.

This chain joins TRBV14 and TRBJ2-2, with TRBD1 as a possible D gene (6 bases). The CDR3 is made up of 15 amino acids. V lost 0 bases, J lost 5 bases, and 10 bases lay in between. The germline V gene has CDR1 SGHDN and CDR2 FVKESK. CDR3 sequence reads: CASSQETGWTGELFF. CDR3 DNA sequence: TGTGCCAGCAGCCAAGAAACAGGGTGGACCGGGGAGCTGTTTTTT.

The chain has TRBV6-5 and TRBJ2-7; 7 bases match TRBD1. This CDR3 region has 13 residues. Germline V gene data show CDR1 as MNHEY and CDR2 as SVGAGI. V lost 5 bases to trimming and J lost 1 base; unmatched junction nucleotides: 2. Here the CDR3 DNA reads TGTGCCAGCAGTCCGGGACAGTCCTACGAGCAGTACTTC. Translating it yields CASSPGQSYEQYF.

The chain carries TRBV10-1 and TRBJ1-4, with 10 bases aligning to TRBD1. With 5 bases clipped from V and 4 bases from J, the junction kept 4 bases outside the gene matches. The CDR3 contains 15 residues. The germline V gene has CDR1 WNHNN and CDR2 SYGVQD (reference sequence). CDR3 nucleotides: TGCGCCAGCAGTCACCGGGACAGGGGTAATGAAAAACTGTTTTTT. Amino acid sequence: CASSHRDRGNEKLFF.

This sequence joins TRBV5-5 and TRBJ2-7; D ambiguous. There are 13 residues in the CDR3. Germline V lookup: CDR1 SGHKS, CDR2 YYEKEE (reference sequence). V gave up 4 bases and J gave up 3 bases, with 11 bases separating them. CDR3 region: CASSPRPYYEQYF. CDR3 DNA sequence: TGTGCCAGCAGCCCGAGGCCATACTACGAGCAGTACTTC.

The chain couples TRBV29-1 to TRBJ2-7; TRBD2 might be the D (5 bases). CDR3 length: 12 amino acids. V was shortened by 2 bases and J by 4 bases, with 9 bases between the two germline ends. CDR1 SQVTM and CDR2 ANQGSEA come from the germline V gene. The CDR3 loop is CSVERDPYEQYF. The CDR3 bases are TGCAGCGTTGAACGGGATCCTTACGAGCAGTACTTC.

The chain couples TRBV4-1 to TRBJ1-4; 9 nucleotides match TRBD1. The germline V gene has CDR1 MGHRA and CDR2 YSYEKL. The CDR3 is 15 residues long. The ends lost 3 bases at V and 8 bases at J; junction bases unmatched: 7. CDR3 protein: CASSHGTGWGEKLFF. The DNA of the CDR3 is TGCGCCAGCAGCCACGGGACAGGGTGGGGAGAAAAACTGTTTTTT.

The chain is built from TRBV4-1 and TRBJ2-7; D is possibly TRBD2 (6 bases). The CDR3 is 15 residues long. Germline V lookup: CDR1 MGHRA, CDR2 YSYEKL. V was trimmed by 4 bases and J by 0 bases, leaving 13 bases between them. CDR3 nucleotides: TGCGCCAGCAGCCGTGGAGGGGAAACCTCCTACGAGCAGTACTTC. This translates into CASSRGGETSYEQYF.

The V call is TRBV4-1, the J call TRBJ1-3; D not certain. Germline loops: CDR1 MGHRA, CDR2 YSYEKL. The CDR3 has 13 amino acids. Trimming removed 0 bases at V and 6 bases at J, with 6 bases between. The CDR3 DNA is TGCGCCAGCAGCCAAGATCGGGTAAACACCATATATTTT. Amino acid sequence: CASSQDRVNTIYF.

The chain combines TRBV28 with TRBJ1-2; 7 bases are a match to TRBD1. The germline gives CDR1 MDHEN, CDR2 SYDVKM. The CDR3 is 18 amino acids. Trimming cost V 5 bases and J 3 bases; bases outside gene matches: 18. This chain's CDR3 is CASSPILLNGTADYGYTF. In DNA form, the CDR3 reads TGTGCCAGCAGTCCCATATTATTAAACGGGACAGCTGACTATGGCTACACCTTC.

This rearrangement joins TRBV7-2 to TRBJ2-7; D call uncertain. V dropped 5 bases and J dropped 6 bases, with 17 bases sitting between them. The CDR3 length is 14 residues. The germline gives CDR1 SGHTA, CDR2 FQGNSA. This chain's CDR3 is CASSPIAQSVEQYF. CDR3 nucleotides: TGTGCCAGCAGCCCCATAGCCCAGTCGGTCGAGCAGTACTTC. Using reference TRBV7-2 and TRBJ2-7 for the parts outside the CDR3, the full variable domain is GAGVSQSPSNKVTEKGKDVELRCDPISGHTALYWYRQSLGQGLEFLIYFQGNSAPDKSGLPSDRFSAERTGGSVSTLTIQRTQQEDSAVYLCASSPIAQSVEQYFGPGTRLTVT.

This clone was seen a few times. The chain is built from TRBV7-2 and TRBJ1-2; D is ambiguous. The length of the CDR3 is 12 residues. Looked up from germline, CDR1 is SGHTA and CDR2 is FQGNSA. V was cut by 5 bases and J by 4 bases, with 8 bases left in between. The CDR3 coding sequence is TGTGCCAGCAGCCCTGGGCTCTATGGCTACACCTTC. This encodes CASSPGLYGYTF.

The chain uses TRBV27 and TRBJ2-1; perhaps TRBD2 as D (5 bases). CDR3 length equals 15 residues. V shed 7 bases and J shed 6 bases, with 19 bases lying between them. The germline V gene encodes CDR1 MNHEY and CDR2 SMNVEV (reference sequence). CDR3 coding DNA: TGTGCCAGCACCCCCTTCAATCGACGGGGCAATGAGCAGTTCTTC. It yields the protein CASTPFNRRGNEQFF.

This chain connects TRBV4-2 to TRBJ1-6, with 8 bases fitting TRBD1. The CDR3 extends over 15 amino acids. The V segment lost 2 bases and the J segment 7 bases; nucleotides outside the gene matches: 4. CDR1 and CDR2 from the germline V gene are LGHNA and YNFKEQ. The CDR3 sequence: CASSQSDRENSPLHF. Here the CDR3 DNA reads TGTGCCAGCAGCCAATCGGACAGGGAGAATTCACCCCTCCACTTT.

The chain's CDR3 is CASKRQGWQETQYF. The CDR3 DNA reads TGTGCCAGCAAGAGACAGGGCTGGCAAGAGACCCAGTACTTC. The chain links TRBV6-5 to TRBJ2-5; TRBD1 agrees at 7 bases. The CDR3 is made up of 14 amino acids. Germline trimming cut 7 bases from V and 2 bases from J; bases unmatched to any gene: 7. CDR1 and CDR2 from the germline V gene are MNHEY and SVGAGI.

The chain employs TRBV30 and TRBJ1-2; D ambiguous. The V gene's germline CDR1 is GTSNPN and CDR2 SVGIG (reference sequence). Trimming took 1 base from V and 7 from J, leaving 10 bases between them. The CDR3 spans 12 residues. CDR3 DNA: TGTGCCTGGAGTGAACGAGGGCCTGGCTACACCTTC. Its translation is CAWSERGPGYTF.

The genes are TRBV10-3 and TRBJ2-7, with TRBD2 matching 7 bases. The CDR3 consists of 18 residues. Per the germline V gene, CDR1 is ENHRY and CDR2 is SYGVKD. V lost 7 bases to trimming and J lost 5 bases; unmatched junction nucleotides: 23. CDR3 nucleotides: TGTGCCATCACGAGAAGGGAGGGGTCGACAGCCCCTGGGAACGAGCAGTACTTC. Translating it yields CAITRREGSTAPGNEQYF.

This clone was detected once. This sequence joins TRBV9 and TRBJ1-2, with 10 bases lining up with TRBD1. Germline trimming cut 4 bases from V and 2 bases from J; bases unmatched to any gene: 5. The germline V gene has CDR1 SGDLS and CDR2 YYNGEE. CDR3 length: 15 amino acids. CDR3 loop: CASSSRDRGNYGYTF. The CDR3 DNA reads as TGTGCCAGCAGCTCGCGGGACAGGGGAAACTATGGCTACACCTTC.